This entry is about one T cell receptor beta chain. Looked up from germline, CDR1 is DFQATT and CDR2 is SNEGSKA (reference sequence). Trimming took 0 bases from V and 14 from J; bases not matched to a gene: 13. This CDR3 comprises 15 residues. A second roughly 6 to 11 cycle PCR used barcoded and J-beta primers. MiXCR was run by TCRdb on the 5' RACE reads, yielding one entry per CDR3 protein. The table shows fewer than 950,000 distinct CDR3 sequences, with about 55% occurring only once. This entry comes from a study of blood T cells in healthy people across ages. The sequenced material came from blood. V is TRBV20-1 and J is TRBJ2-3, with 11 bases matching TRBD2. The TCR comes from an elderly man in good health. In nucleotides, the CDR3 is TGCAGTGCTAGAGACGGGACTAGCGGCGCCAGATACGCGTATTTT. It translates to CSARDGTSGARYAYF.